The rows below give T cell receptor beta chains drawn from one sample of a study of blood T cell repertoires in COVID-19. Only in-frame clones appear in the TCRdb table, and some are missing; sequencing was by immunoSEQ multiplex PCR. Of some 150,000 clones listed, roughly three quarters are singletons. The sequenced sample was peripheral blood. All receptors come from a man in his fifties with active or convalescent COVID-19. CDR3s leave out the opening cysteine and the closing phenylalanine or tryptophan.

>TRBV6-1
ASSELGSLLNNEQF
>TRBV7-9
ASSLRGTEAF
>TRBV30
AWSSRDRILNEKLF
>TRBV3-1/TRBV3-2
ASSRDGAAGELF
>TRBV7-9
ASSLVLRQGAVTEAF
>TRBV5-1
ASSLSGTGGSEQY
>TRBV10-1
ATTAGFGEEQF
>TRBV27
ASSTPPSGDLLGYLGANVLT
>TRBV7-2
ASSLGQSNTEAF
>TRBV5-1
ASSRQGNTEAF
>TRBV10-3
AMGRGLQETQY
>TRBV3-1/TRBV3-2
ASSPGQGVF
>TRBV15
ATSRDRGRQVKYEQY
>TRBV7-2
ASSLMIGAGNTIY
>TRBV18
ASSLEAGGVYEQY
>TRBV6-5
ASSLGGGFEAF
>TRBV7-3
ASSSGTSGNWETQY
>TRBV6-1
AKQVSNTGELF
>TRBV5-8
ASSSYRGWEQY
>TRBV7-8
ASSYRETQY
>TRBV3-1/TRBV3-2
ASSLARVSGSYEQY
>TRBV11-2
ASSLDRSTYEQY
>TRBV5-1
ASSEGSGYGYT
>TRBV28
ASSLYGEPYEQY
>TRBV19
ASSKTAPLRDTQY
>TRBV11-3
ASSPGQGAYEQY
>TRBV29-1
SVEPSGYNEQF
>TRBV6-6
ASSYSGGNSPLH
>TRBV11-3
ASSSGTGGSYNEQF
>TRBV7-7
ASSRTGPLQETQY
>TRBV19
ATTGTGGTDTQY
>TRBV19
ASSIEGSGSSYEQY
>TRBV19
ASSIGGGSYNEQF
>TRBV5-1
ASSRGQRPENTEAF
>TRBV2
ASSAGTGGYEQY
>TRBV5-6
ASSLGLRAPYEQY
>TRBV3-1/TRBV3-2
ASSSLAGAYNEQF
>TRBV3-1/TRBV3-2
ASSQGLVYEQY
>TRBV2
ASNPSPGLKAQPQH
>TRBV28
ASSPRGGSSYEQY
>TRBV6-5
ATRDTNYGYT
>TRBV25-1
ASSDPGRYGYT
>TRBV4-2
ASSQDRLASSYEQY
>TRBV19
ASSPPSGAGEQY
>TRBV28
ASISGGAYEQY
>TRBV7-2
ASSLTGLTNTEAF
>TRBV4-2
ASSQDLPELADTQY
>TRBV6-5
ASSLRVNDEQY
>TRBV19
ASSIVGSQETQY